These 10 T cell receptor beta chains originate from one sample sequenced in a study of cytomegalovirus exposure and HLA in healthy donors. Primers: 60 Vbeta forward and 13 Jbeta reverse. The protocol was immunoSEQ multiplex PCR, while the TCRdb copy is restricted to in-frame clones and leaves out a portion. The data show about 130,000 clones, 65% to 80% seen once. Sequenced material: PBMCs. Receptors originate from a male donor in good health and CMV-seronegative.

This chain uses TRBV6-5 with TRBJ1-1; TRBD1 might be the D (6 bases). CDR1 MNHEY and CDR2 SVGAGI come from the germline V gene. CDR3 length: 15 residues. Trimming took off 7 bases at V and 5 bases at J, with 20 bases between the two ends. The DNA for the CDR3 is TGTGCCAGCAAACTACAGGGAGAGGGAAAAACTGAAGCTTTCTTT. It is translated as CASKLQGEGKTEAFF.

The V gene is TRBV6-5, the J gene TRBJ2-7; the match to TRBD1 covers 10 bases. The length of the CDR3 is 15 residues. Losses at the gene ends were 1 base for V and 3 bases for J; bases not matched to a gene: 3. In germline, CDR1 is MNHEY, CDR2 SVGAGI. The CDR3 bases are TGTGCCAGCAGTTACTTAGGGGACAGGGGCTACGAGCAGTACTTC. Residues: CASSYLGDRGYEQYF.

The CDR3 protein is CASSLTGASYEQYF. The CDR3 bases are TGTGCCAGCAGCCTGACAGGGGCCTCCTACGAGCAGTACTTC. The chain combines TRBV6-6 with TRBJ2-7; 8 nucleotides align to TRBD1. V shed 6 bases, J shed 0 bases, and the junction held 4 bases outside the gene matches. CDR1 and CDR2 from the germline V gene are MNHNY and SVGAGI (reference sequence). The CDR3 is made up of 14 amino acids.

This clone came up a few times. This sequence joins TRBV25-1 and TRBJ1-1; 8 nucleotides align to TRBD1. This CDR3 contains 15 residues. With V trimmed by 3 bases and J by 4 bases, 7 bases remained unmatched. From germline, CDR1 is MGHDK and CDR2 SYGVNS. CDR3 loop: CASSEDRAGSTEAFF. The CDR3 DNA follows: TGTGCCAGCAGTGAGGACAGGGCGGGAAGCACTGAAGCTTTCTTT.

V gene TRBV7-9 combines with J gene TRBJ1-2, with D possibly being TRBD1 (5 bases). Trimming cost V 2 bases and J 2 bases, with 9 bases left between them. CDR3 length: 14 residues. Per germline, CDR1 SEHNR and CDR2 FQNEAQ (reference sequence). DNA for the CDR3: TGTGCCAGCAGCTTAAGAAGGGGCAACTATGGCTACACCTTC. This codes for CASSLRRGNYGYTF.

The chain has TRBV7-2 and TRBJ2-7, with a possible D match to TRBD2 (7 bases). V was cut by 6 bases and J by 0 bases, with 15 bases left in between. The CDR3 extends over 15 amino acids. CDR1 and CDR2 from the germline V gene are SGHTA and FQGNSA. This chain's CDR3 is CASSLRGGSSYEQYF. DNA of the CDR3: TGTGCCAGCAGTCTAAGGGGGGGCAGCTCCTACGAGCAGTACTTC.

The chain employs TRBV30 and TRBJ1-2; TRBD1 matches at 7 bases. The length of the CDR3 is 12 residues. Trimming at V came to 5 bases and at J to 7 bases, leaving 7 bases not matched to a gene. The germline V gene encodes CDR1 GTSNPN and CDR2 SVGIG (reference sequence). This chain's CDR3 is CAWGRGDGGYTF. CDR3 bases: TGTGCCTGGGGCAGGGGGGACGGTGGCTACACCTTC.

J is TRBJ2-1 and V is TRBV9; D perhaps matches TRBD1 (5 bases). The CDR3 contains 14 residues. V lost 4 bases and J 5 bases, leaving 13 bases between the germline ends. Per germline, CDR1 SGDLS and CDR2 YYNGEE. DNA of the CDR3: TGTGCCAGCAGCCTCCTGGGGCTACACAATGAGCAGTTCTTC. As protein: CASSLLGLHNEQFF.

This rearrangement joins TRBV5-5 to TRBJ1-5; 8 nucleotides align to TRBD1. The ends lost 4 bases at V and 5 bases at J; junction bases unmatched: 5. The CDR3 sequence is 14 residues long. Germline-derived CDR1 and CDR2 are SGHKS and YYEKEE (reference sequence). The CDR3: CASSRQGRDQPQHF. DNA for the CDR3: TGTGCCAGCAGCCGACAGGGGCGAGATCAGCCCCAGCATTTT.

V usage is TRBV5-1 and J usage is TRBJ2-7, with D perhaps TRBD2 (6 bases). This CDR3 has 13 amino acids. CDR1 is SGHRS, CDR2 YFSETQ, per germline. V shed 4 bases and J shed 4 bases, with 12 bases lying between them. In DNA form, the CDR3 reads TGCGCCAGCAGCCGCGCGGGGCTATACGAGCAGTACTTC. Translated, it gives CASSRAGLYEQYF.